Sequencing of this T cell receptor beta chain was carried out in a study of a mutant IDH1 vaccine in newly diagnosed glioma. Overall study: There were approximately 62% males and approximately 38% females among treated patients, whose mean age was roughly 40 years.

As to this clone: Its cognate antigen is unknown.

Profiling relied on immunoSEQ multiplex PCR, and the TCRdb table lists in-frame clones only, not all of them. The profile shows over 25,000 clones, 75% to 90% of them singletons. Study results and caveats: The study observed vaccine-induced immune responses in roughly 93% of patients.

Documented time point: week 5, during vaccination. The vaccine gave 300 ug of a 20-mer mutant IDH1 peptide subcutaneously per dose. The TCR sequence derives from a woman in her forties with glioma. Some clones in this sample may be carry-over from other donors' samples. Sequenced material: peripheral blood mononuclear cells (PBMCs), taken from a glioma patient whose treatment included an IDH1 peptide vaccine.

This chain's CDR3 is CASSQERRKADTEAFF. In DNA, the CDR3 is TGCGCCAGCAGCCAAGAGAGAAGGAAAGCGGACACTGAAGCTTTCTTT. This sequence joins TRBV4-1 and TRBJ1-1; D is ambiguous. Germline lookup yields CDR1 MGHRA and CDR2 YSYEKL. The V gene lost 0 bases and the J gene lost 3 bases, with 14 bases spanning the gap. CDR3 length: 16 residues.